This section outlines one T cell receptor beta chain sequence together with its context. CDR1 and CDR2 from the germline V gene are SGHTA and FQGTGA. Trimming took off 2 bases at V and 3 bases at J, with 13 bases between the two ends. CDR3 size: 15 residues. This sample is drawn from a study of blood T cell repertoires in COVID-19. Looking at the study overall: Samples representing acute and convalescent COVID-19 were sourced from the United States, Italy and Spain.

Assay: immunoSEQ multiplex PCR; the TCRdb copy retains only in-frame clones and omits some. The data show approximately 380,000 clones, around 85% seen once. The chain recombines TRBV7-3 with TRBJ2-5; weak D call: TRBD1 (6 bases). Source material: peripheral blood. The clonotype originates from a woman between 18 and 29 years old with acute or convalescent COVID-19. The CDR3 sequence is CASSLGGQHKETQYF. For the CDR3, the DNA is TGTGCCAGCAGCTTAGGGGGCCAGCATAAAGAGACCCAGTACTTC.